One T cell receptor beta chain is described in this entry. Generated by immunoSEQ multiplex PCR, the TCRdb table keeps only in-frame clones and is missing some. The repertoire holds about 53,000 clones, with about nine tenths as singletons. Trimming removed 0 bases at V and 5 bases at J, with 5 bases between. The CDR3 runs to 13 residues. The V gene's germline CDR1 is MGHRA and CDR2 YSYEKL. The data were obtained in a study of blood T cell repertoires in COVID-19. J is TRBJ1-5 and V is TRBV4-1, with D hard to call. This TCR derives from a man at least 80 years old with acute or convalescent COVID-19. Sequencing was done on a sample of peripheral blood. The CDR3 region is CASSQEAYQPQHF. The CDR3 nucleotides read TGCGCCAGCAGCCAAGAGGCCTATCAGCCCCAGCATTTT.